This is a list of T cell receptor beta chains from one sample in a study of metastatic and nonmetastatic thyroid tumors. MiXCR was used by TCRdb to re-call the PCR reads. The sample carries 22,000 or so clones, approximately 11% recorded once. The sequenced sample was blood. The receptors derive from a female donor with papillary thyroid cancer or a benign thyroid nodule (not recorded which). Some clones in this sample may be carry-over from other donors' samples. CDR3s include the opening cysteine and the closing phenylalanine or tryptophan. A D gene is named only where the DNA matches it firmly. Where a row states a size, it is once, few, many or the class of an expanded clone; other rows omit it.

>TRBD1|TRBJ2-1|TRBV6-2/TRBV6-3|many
CASSYSIGTGVLEFF
TGTGCCAGCAGTTACTCTATCGGGACAGGGGTTCTCGAGTTCTTC
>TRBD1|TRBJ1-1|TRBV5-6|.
CASSSELDRGGTEAFF
TGTGCCAGCAGCTCGGAATTGGACAGGGGAGGGACTGAAGCTTTCTTT
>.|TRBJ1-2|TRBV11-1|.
CASSTTGPGVGFGYTF
TGTGCCAGCAGCACGACCGGGCCGGGCGTCGGGTTCGGCTACACCTTC
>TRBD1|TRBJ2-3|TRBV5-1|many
CASSRDRVLVTDTQYF
TGCGCCAGCAGCAGGGACAGGGTTTTGGTCACAGATACGCAGTATTTT
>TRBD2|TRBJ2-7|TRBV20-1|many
CSADGTSGENYEQYF
TGCAGTGCCGATGGGACTAGCGGGGAAAACTACGAGCAGTACTTC
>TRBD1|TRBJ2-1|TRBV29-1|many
CSVEDRGQGDNEQFF
TGCAGCGTTGAAGATCGGGGACAGGGCGACAATGAGCAGTTCTTC
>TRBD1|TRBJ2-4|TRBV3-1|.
CASSRGQGATNIQYF
TGTGCCAGCAGCCGGGGACAGGGGGCAACGAACATTCAGTACTTC
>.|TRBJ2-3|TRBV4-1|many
CASSQDKDTESTDTQYF
TGCGCCAGCAGCCAAGATAAGGACACCGAGAGCACAGATACGCAGTATTTT
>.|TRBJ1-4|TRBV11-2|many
CASSKLWIWGAGTVNEKLFF
TGTGCCAGCAGCAAACTCTGGATCTGGGGTGCCGGGACCGTGAATGAAAAACTGTTTTTT
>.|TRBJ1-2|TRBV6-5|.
CASSLHPYGYTF
TGTGCCAGCAGTCTACACCCCTATGGCTACACCTTC
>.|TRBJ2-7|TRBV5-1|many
CASSFELSRSSYEQYF
TGCGCCAGCAGCTTTGAACTGAGTCGAAGCTCCTACGAGCAGTACTTC
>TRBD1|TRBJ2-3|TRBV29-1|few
CSVEDESYVRGRTDTQYF
TGCAGCGTTGAAGATGAGTCCTATGTCAGGGGGCGCACAGATACGCAGTATTTT
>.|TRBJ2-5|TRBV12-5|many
CASGLAGQETQYF
TGTGCTAGTGGTTTAGCTGGACAAGAGACCCAGTACTTC
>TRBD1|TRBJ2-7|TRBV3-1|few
CASSPLFGQGSTMGEQYF
TGTGCCAGCAGCCCCCTCTTCGGACAGGGTTCCACCATGGGGGAGCAGTACTTC
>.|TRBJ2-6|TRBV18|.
CASSPQPARTHSGANVLTF
TGTGCCAGCTCACCACAGCCGGCCAGGACTCACTCTGGGGCCAACGTCCTGACTTTC
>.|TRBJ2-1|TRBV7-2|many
CASSFPRRGYNEQFF
TGTGCCAGCAGCTTCCCCAGGCGGGGCTACAATGAGCAGTTCTTC
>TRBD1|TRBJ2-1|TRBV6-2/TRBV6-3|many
CASSYRSGPGGIGYNEQFF
TGTGCCAGCAGTTACCGGAGCGGTCCAGGGGGCATCGGGTACAATGAGCAGTTCTTC
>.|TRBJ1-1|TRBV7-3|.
CASSSGQTTEAFF
TGTGCCAGCAGCTCCGGGCAGACCACTGAAGCTTTCTTT